This record looks at one T cell receptor beta chain sequence and its context. The antigen is not known. The sample belongs to a study of shared clonotypes between healthy human individuals. General observations from the study: Only blood underwent sampling, and tissue repertoires likely differ.

Germline values: CDR1 SNHLY, CDR2 FYNNEI. The CDR3 length is 15 residues. The V and J ends lost 6 bases and 4 bases respectively, with 17 bases between them. Clones were sequenced by immunoSEQ multiplex PCR, and TCRdb holds only the in-frame ones, with some missing. The table lists a few million clones, around 92% of them singletons, with about 0.36% in the top ten. The sequence was collected from a young man in good health. Some clones in this sample may be carry-over from other donors' samples. The chain uses TRBV2 and TRBJ2-3, with D possibly matching TRBD1 (6 bases). The sequenced sample was naive CD4+ T cells from PBMCs. Subset reported: CD45RA+ positively selected. The CDR3 sequence is CASRIQGFSADTQYF. The CDR3 DNA is TGTGCCAGCAGAATACAGGGTTTTAGTGCAGATACGCAGTATTTT.